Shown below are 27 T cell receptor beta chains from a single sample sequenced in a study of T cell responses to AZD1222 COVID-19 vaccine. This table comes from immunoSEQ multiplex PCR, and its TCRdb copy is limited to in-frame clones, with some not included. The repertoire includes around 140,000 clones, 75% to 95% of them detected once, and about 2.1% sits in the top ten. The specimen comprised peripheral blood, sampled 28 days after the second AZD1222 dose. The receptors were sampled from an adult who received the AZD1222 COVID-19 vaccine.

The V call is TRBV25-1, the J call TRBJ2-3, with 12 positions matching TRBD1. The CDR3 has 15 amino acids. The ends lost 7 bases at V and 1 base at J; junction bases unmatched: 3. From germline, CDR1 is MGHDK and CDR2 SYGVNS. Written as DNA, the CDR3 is TGTGCCAGCACCGGGACAGGGGGCCGCACAGATACGCAGTATTTT. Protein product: CASTGTGGRTDTQYF.

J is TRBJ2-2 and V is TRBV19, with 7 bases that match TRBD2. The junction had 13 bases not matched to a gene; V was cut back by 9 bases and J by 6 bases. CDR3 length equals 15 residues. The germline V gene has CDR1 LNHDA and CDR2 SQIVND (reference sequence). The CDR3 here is CASRWGGGGAGELFF. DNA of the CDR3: TGTGCCAGCCGATGGGGGGGAGGAGGAGCCGGGGAGCTGTTTTTT.

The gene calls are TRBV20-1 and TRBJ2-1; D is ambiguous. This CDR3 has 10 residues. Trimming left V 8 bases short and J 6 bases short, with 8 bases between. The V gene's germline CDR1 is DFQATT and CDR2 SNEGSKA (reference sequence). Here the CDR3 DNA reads TGCAGTCTCTGGGGCAATGAGCAGTTCTTC. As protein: CSLWGNEQFF.

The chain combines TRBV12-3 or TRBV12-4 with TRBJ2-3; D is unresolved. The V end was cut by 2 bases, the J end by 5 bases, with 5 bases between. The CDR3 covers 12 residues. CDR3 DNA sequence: TGTGCCAGCAGTTTATACAGAGATACGCAGTATTTT. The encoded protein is CASSLYRDTQYF.

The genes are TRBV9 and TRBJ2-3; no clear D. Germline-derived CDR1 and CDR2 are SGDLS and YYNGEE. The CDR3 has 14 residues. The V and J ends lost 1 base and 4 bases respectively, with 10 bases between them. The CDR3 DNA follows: TGTGCCAGCAGCGTAACAAGCGAGTCAGATACGCAGTATTTT. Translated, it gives CASSVTSESDTQYF.

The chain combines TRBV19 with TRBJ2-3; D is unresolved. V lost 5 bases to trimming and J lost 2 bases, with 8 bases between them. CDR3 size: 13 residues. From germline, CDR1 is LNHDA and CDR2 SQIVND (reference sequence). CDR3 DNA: TGTGCCAGTAGTCCTCCCAACACAGATACGCAGTATTTT. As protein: CASSPPNTDTQYF. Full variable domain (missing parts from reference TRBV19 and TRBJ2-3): DGGITQSPKYLFRKEGQNVTLSCEQNLNHDAMYWYRQDPGQGLRLIYYSQIVNDFQKGDIAEGYSVSREKKESFPLTVTSAQKNPTAFYLCASSPPNTDTQYFGPGTRLTVL.

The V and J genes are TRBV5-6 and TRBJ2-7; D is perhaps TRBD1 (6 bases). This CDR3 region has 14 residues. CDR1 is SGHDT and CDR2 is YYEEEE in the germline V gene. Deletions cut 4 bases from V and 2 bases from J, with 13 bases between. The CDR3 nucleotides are TGTGCCAGCAGCCCAGGACAGCGAACCTACGAGCAGTACTTC. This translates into CASSPGQRTYEQYF. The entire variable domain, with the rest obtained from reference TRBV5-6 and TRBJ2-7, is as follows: DAGVTQSPTHLIKTRGQQVTLRCSPKSGHDTVSWYQQALGQGPQFIFQYYEEEERQRGNFPDRFSGHQFPNYSSELNVNALLLGDSALYLCASSPGQRTYEQYFGPGTRLTVT.

CDR3 in amino acids: CASSLGTSGLQETQYF. CDR3 DNA: TGTGCCAGTAGTCTAGGGACTAGCGGTTTACAAGAGACCCAGTACTTC. The rearrangement uses TRBV19 and TRBJ2-5; 11 bases agree with TRBD2. The germline V gene encodes CDR1 LNHDA and CDR2 SQIVND (reference sequence). The CDR3 contains 16 residues. Trimming took 5 bases from V and 2 from J; bases not matched to a gene: 7.

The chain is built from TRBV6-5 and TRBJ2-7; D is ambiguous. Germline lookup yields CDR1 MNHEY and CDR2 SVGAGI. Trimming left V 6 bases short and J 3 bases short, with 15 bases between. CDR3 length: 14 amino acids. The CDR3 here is CASRRRLGIYEQYV. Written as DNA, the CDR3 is TGTGCCAGCAGACGCCGCCTAGGGATCTACGAGCAGTACGTC.

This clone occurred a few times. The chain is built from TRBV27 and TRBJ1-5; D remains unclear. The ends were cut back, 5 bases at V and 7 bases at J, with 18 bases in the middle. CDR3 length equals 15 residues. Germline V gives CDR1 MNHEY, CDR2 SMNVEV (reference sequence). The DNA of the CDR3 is TGTGCCAGCAGTATGGAGGGCAAGGAAGGACAGCCCCAGCATTTT. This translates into CASSMEGKEGQPQHF.

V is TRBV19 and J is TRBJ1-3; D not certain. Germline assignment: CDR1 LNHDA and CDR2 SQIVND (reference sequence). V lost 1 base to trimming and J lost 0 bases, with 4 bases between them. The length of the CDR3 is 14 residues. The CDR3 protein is CASSIVSSGNTIYF. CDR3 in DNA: TGTGCCAGTAGTATAGTAAGCTCTGGAAACACCATATATTTT.

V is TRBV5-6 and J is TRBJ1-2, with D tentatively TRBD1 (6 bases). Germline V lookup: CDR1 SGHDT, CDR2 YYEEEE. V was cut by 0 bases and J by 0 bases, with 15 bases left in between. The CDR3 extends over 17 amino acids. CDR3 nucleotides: TGTGCCAGCAGCTTGGATAATCGGCAGGGGACTAACTATGGCTACACCTTC. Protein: CASSLDNRQGTNYGYTF.

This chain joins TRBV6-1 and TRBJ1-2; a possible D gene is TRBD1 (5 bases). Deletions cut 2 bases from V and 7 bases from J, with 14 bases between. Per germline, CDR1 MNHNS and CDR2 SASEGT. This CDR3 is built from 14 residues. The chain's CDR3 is CASSESGVGSGYTF. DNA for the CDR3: TGTGCCAGCAGTGAATCGGGGGTGGGGTCTGGCTACACCTTC.

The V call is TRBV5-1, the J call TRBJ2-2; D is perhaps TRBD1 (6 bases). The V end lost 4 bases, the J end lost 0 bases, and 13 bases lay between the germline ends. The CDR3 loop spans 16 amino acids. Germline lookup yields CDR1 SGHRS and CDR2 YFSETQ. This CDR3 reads CASSPSGTPNTGELFF. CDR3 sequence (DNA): TGCGCCAGCAGCCCATCCGGGACACCGAACACCGGGGAGCTGTTTTTT.

CDR3 region: CATRNRGVNYGYTF. The CDR3 DNA sequence: TGTGCCACCCGAAACCGGGGGGTTAACTATGGCTACACCTTC. The rearrangement uses TRBV15 and TRBJ1-2, with D tentatively TRBD1 (5 bases). The CDR3 contains 14 residues. V lost 8 bases, J lost 1 base, and 14 bases lay in between. Germline CDR1 reads LNHNV; CDR2 reads YYDKDF (reference sequence).

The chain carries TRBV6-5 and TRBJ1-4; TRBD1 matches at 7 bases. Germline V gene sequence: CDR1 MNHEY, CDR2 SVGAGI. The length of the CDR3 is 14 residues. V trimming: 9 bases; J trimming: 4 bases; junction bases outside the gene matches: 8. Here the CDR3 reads CASRPGQLNEKLFF. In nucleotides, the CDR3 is TGTGCCAGTCGGCCGGGACAGCTTAATGAAAAACTGTTTTTT.

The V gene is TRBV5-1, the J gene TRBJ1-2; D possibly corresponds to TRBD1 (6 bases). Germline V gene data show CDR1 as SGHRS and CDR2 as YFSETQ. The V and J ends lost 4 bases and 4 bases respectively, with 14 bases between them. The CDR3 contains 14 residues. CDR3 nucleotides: TGCGCCAGCAGCCCCGGGACATCCCTCTATGGCTACACCTTC. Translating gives CASSPGTSLYGYTF. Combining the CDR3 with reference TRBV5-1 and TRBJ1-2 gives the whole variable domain KAGVTQTPRYLIKTRGQQVTLSCSPISGHRSVSWYQQTPGQGLQFLFEYFSETQRNKGNFPGRFSGRQFSNSRSEMNVSTLELGDSALYLCASSPGTSLYGYTFGSGTRLTVV.

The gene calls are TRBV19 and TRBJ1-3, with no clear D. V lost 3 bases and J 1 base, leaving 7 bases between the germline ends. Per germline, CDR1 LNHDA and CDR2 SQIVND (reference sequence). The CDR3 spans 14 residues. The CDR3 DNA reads TGTGCCAGTAGTATCCACACTTCTGGAAACACCATATATTTT. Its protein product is CASSIHTSGNTIYF.

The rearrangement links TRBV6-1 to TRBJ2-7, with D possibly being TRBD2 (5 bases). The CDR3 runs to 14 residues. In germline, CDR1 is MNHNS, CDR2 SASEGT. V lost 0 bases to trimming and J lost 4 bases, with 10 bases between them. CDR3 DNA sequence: TGTGCCAGCAGTGAAGCACCCACGGGGTACGAGCAGTACTTC. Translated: CASSEAPTGYEQYF.

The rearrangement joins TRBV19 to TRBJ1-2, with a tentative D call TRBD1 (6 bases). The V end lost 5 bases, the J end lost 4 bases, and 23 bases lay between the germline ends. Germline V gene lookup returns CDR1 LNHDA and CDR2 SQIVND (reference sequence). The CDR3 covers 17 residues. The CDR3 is CASSVYPQGYMRYGYTF. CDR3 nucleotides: TGTGCCAGTAGTGTGTACCCACAGGGTTATATGCGCTATGGCTACACCTTC.

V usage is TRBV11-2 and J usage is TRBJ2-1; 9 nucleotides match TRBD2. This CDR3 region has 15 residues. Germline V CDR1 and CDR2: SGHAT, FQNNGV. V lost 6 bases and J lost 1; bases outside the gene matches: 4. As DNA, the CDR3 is TGTGCCAGCAGGGAAGCGGGAGGTTCCTACAATGAGCAGTTCTTC. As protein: CASREAGGSYNEQFF.

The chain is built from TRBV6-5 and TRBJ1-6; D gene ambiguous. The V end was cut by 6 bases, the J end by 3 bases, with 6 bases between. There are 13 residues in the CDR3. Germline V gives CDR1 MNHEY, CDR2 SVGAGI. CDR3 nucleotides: TGTGCCAGCAGGGGGTACTATAATTCACCCCTCCACTTT. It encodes CASRGYYNSPLHF.

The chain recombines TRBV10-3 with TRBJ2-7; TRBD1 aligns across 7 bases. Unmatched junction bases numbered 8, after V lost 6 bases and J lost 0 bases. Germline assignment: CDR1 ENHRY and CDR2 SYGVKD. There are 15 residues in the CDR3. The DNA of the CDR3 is TGTGCCATCAGGCCCGGACAGGAATTCTCCTACGAGCAGTACTTC. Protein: CAIRPGQEFSYEQYF.

The CDR3 spells CASSVTVADEQFF. CDR3 bases: TGTGCCAGCAGTGTAACAGTGGCAGATGAGCAGTTCTTC. The chain joins TRBV6-4 to TRBJ2-1, with D unclear. CDR1 is MRHNA, CDR2 SNTAGT, per germline. The CDR3 length is 13 residues. Trimming shortened V by 4 bases and J by 8 bases, and 12 bases separated the two germline ends.

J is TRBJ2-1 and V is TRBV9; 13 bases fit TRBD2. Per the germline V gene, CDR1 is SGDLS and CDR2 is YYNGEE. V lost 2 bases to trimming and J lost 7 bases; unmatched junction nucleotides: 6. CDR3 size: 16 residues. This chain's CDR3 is CASSVSGLAGINEQFF. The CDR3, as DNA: TGTGCCAGCAGCGTGTCGGGACTAGCGGGAATAAATGAGCAGTTCTTC.

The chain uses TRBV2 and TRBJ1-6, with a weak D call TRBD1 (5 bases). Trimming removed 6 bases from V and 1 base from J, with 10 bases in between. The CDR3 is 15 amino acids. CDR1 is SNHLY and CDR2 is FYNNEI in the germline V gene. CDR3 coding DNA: TGTGCCAGCAGCCGCAGGGATTCCTATAATTCACCCCTCCACTTT. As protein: CASSRRDSYNSPLHF.

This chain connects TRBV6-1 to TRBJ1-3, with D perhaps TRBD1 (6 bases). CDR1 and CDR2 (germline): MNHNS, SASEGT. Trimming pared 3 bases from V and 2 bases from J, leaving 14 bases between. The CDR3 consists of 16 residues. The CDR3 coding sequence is TGTGCCAGCAGTGACCAGTTCAGGGGAACTGGAAACACCATATATTTT. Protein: CASSDQFRGTGNTIYF.